The 7 T cell receptor beta chains given below trace back to one sample, sequenced in a study of T-cell reconstitution after alpha-beta-depleted transplantation in children. Library preparation (for TCRbeta) was performed with unique molecular identifiers. TCRdb re-called the PCR reads with MiXCR, one entry per CDR3 protein. Of approximately 800,000 distinct CDR3 sequences in the sample, 15% to 20% were seen once. The specimen was PBMCs, mostly from graft donor cells, collected 360 days after TCRalphabeta/CD19-depleted stem cell transplant. Every receptor here comes from a male patient younger than 18 who had a stem cell transplant for acute lymphoblastic leukemia, so the T cells may come from the graft donor.

This clonotype was picked up many times. The germline gene is not matched at one end of the junction; a read error may be the cause. This chain uses TRBV5-1 with TRBJ2-7, with TRBD1 identical over 9 bases. The CDR3 length is 14 residues. Germline values: CDR1 SGHRS, CDR2 YFSETQ. This chain's CDR3 is CASSLGQGVYEQYF. The DNA of the CDR3 is TGTGCCAGCAGCTTGGGACAGGGCGTATACGAGCAGTACTTC.

This clonotype was counted a few times. V gene TRBV7-7 combines with J gene TRBJ2-7; TRBD1 aligns across 8 bases. The V gene end was trimmed by 5 bases and the J gene end by 5 bases; junction bases not matched to a gene: 5. The CDR3 runs 13 residues. Germline V gene lookup returns CDR1 SSHAT and CDR2 FNYEAQ (reference sequence). This chain's CDR3 is CASSPDRVHEQYF. The CDR3 coding sequence is TGTGCCAGCAGCCCGGACAGGGTGCACGAGCAGTACTTC.

This chain joins TRBV5-1 and TRBJ1-3; TRBD1 agrees at 7 bases. V was clipped by 4 bases and J by 0 bases; unmatched bases: 4. This CDR3 is built from 15 residues. Per germline, CDR1 SGHRS and CDR2 YFSETQ. In DNA form, the CDR3 reads TGCGCCAGCAGCCTAGGGACAGTCTCTGGAAACACCATATATTTT. Protein sequence: CASSLGTVSGNTIYF.

Here the CDR3 reads CASSCLVYAAGRGQYF. CDR3 bases: TGTGCCAGCAGCTGCCTTGTATACGCCGCGGGGAGGGGGCAGTACTTC. The rearrangement uses TRBV13 and TRBJ2-7, with TRBD2 matching over 7 bases. V lost 4 bases to trimming and J lost 9 bases; unmatched junction nucleotides: 18. CDR1 is PRHDT and CDR2 is FYEKMQ in the germline V gene (reference sequence). This CDR3 has 16 residues.

The chain is built from TRBV5-1 and TRBJ1-2, with D tentatively TRBD1 (6 bases). The germline V gene has CDR1 SGHRS and CDR2 YFSETQ. CDR3 size: 15 residues. The V end was cut by 4 bases, the J end by 4 bases, with 17 bases between. This chain's CDR3 is CASSTRQDRGYGYTF. The CDR3 DNA reads TGCGCCAGCAGCACCAGACAGGACCGGGGCTATGGCTACACCTTC.

Many counts were recorded for this clonotype. The chain uses TRBV4-1 and TRBJ2-1; the match to TRBD2 covers 16 bases. The junction had 9 bases not matched to a gene; V was cut back by 1 base and J by 9 bases. Per germline, CDR1 MGHRA and CDR2 YSYEKL. The CDR3 consists of 18 residues. The DNA for the CDR3 is TGCGCCAGCAGCCAAGGTCCGGGACTAGCGGGAGGGGACAGTGAGCAGTTCTTC. This gives the protein CASSQGPGLAGGDSEQFF.

This clonotype was found many times. The chain joins TRBV7-2 to TRBJ2-7; tentative D call: TRBD1 (6 bases). Trimming pared 6 bases from V and 3 bases from J, leaving 12 bases between. The CDR3 is made up of 13 amino acids. Germline CDR1 reads SGHTA; CDR2 reads FQGNSA. CDR3 region: CASSLLQGYEQYF. The CDR3 DNA is TGTGCCAGCAGTTTACTACAGGGCTACGAGCAGTACTTC.